This T cell receptor beta chain came from a study of T cells in localized non-small cell lung cancer. TCRdb's copy holds only in-frame clones and misses some; the assay was immunoSEQ multiplex PCR. The sample lists roughly 18,000 clones; about four fifths were seen once. V lost 1 base to trimming and J lost 4 bases; unmatched junction nucleotides: 4. CDR1 and CDR2 (germline): LNHDA, SQIVND (reference sequence). This CDR3 contains 14 residues. The chain combines TRBV19 with TRBJ2-7, with 7 nucleotides matching TRBD1. This specimen consisted of peripheral blood, obtained before any cancer treatment. The receptor was derived from a female donor older than 55 with stage I lung adenocarcinoma. CDR3 sequence: CASSIGTGPYEQYF. The DNA of the CDR3 is TGTGCCAGTAGTATAGGGACAGGACCTTACGAGCAGTACTTC.